Shown below are 9 T cell receptor beta chains from a single sample sequenced in a study of human T cells and chemical hapten exposure. TCRdb redid the calling of the RACE reads with MiXCR, one entry per CDR3 protein. This sample has 65,000 to 80,000 distinct CDR3 sequences, with 10% found just once. The time point was: patch test 1, 2 weeks after DPC sensitization. Noted treatment: therapeutic diphenylcyclopropenone sensitization with weekly scalp DPC. Source: whole blood, taken in connection with sensitization to the hapten diphenylcyclopropenone (DPC). The receptors originated from a woman between 45 and 65 years old with alopecia areata. Some clones in this sample may be carry-over from other donors' samples.

This clonotype has more than one count but fewer than ten. This rearrangement joins TRBV6-5 to TRBJ2-7; TRBD2 matches at 9 bases. Trimming cost V 0 bases and J 4 bases; bases outside gene matches: 4. Germline assignment: CDR1 MNHEY and CDR2 SVGAGI. The CDR3 runs 15 residues. The CDR3: CASSYSGLARYEQYF. The CDR3 nucleotides are TGTGCCAGCAGTTACTCGGGACTAGCAAGGTACGAGCAGTACTTC.

The chain combines TRBV20-1 with TRBJ2-3, with TRBD2 matching over 10 bases. The CDR3 is 13 residues long. Germline V gives CDR1 DFQATT, CDR2 SNEGSKA (reference sequence). For the CDR3, the DNA is TGCAGCCAGCCTAGCGGGAGTCGAGATACGCAGTATTTT. This gives the protein CSQPSGSRDTQYF.

This clonotype was seen more than once but under ten times. The chain carries TRBV13 and TRBJ1-3; TRBD1 matches at 7 bases. Losses at the gene ends were 5 bases for V and 0 bases for J; bases not matched to a gene: 10. Germline values: CDR1 PRHDT, CDR2 FYEKMQ (reference sequence). There are 17 residues in the CDR3. CDR3 amino acids: CASSPGGTVSSGNTIYF. The CDR3 DNA reads as TGTGCCAGCAGCCCAGGGGGGACTGTGAGCTCTGGAAACACCATATATTTT.

This clonotype came up a few times. The V call is TRBV3-1, the J call TRBJ1-1; possible D gene TRBD1, 5 bases. V was cut by 5 bases and J by 5 bases, with 15 bases left in between. The length of the CDR3 is 14 residues. From germline, CDR1 is LGHDT and CDR2 YNNKEL (reference sequence). In DNA, the CDR3 is TGTGCCAGCAGCTCAAGGGGATCGGGGACTGAAGCTTTCTTT. Translation: CASSSRGSGTEAFF.

On this clonotype itself: A much larger clone sits a single nucleotide away, making a read error possible. The chain is built from TRBV9 and TRBJ1-4; possibly TRBD1 for D (5 bases). V was trimmed by 7 bases and J by 0 bases, leaving 10 bases between them. Looked up from germline, CDR1 is SGDLS and CDR2 is YYNGEE. CDR3 length: 14 residues. The CDR3 DNA sequence: TGTGCCAGCGGGGCCGGAGCAACTAATGAAAAACTGTTTTTT. As protein: CASGAGATNEKLFF.

This clonotype was seen more than once but under ten times. The chain couples TRBV11-3 to TRBJ1-1; D is ambiguous. The CDR3 is 11 residues long. Germline V CDR1 and CDR2: SGHNT, YENEEA. Trimming removed 3 bases at V and 8 bases at J, with 7 bases between. CDR3 region: CASSLVEEAFF. The CDR3 DNA is TGTGCCAGCAGCTTGGTCGAGGAAGCTTTCTTT.

The J gene is TRBJ1-3, the V gene TRBV4-1; TRBD1 aligns across 9 bases. Germline V gene lookup returns CDR1 MGHRA and CDR2 YSYEKL. The CDR3 runs 15 residues. V gave up 3 bases and J gave up 5 bases; unmatched junction bases: 5. The CDR3 reads CASSQEDRGRNTIYF. DNA for the CDR3: TGCGCCAGCAGCCAGGAGGACAGGGGAAGAAACACCATATATTTT.

This rearrangement joins TRBV30 to TRBJ2-4; the D gene could be TRBD1 or TRBD2 (5 bases each). Trimming pared 0 bases from V and 0 bases from J, leaving 18 bases between. CDR1 is GTSNPN and CDR2 is SVGIG in the germline V gene (reference sequence). The CDR3 runs to 18 residues. The CDR3 here is CAWSVPLPGPLAKNIQYF. Written as DNA, the CDR3 is TGTGCCTGGAGTGTCCCCCTCCCGGGGCCCCTAGCCAAAAACATTCAGTACTTC.

The chain is built from TRBV7-2 and TRBJ2-4, with 8 bases matching TRBD2. The CDR3 length is 17 residues. CDR1 is SGHTA, CDR2 FQGNSA, per germline. With V trimmed by 4 bases and J by 3 bases, 11 bases remained unmatched. The CDR3 nucleotides are TGTGCCAGCAGCTCACGTAGCGGGAATGGAGGCAAAAACATTCAGTACTTC. It encodes CASSSRSGNGGKNIQYF.